This note documents a single T cell receptor (beta chain) sequence. PBMCs were isolated at a quantity of at least 6 million per sample. The V segment lost 0 bases and the J segment 9 bases; nucleotides outside the gene matches: 5. The V gene's germline CDR1 is MDHEN and CDR2 SYDVKM. The CDR3 runs 17 residues. This record comes from a study of blood T cells in healthy people across ages. Overall study: Per two T cells, template switching captured roughly one barcoded beta molecule.

Primed by a sample-barcoded 5' primer and a J-beta primer mix, a second PCR proceeded for about 7 to 12 cycles. Tagging of each cDNA molecule was performed by a template-switch adaptor with 12 random nucleotides. Each of the samples gave a minimum of 2.5 million paired-end reads that contained CDR3. TCRdb re-called the 5' RACE reads through MiXCR, storing one row per CDR3 protein. The sample carries 650,000 to 1,000,000 distinct CDR3 sequences, around 50% recorded once. The clonotype was recovered from a man older than 75 in good health. What was sequenced was blood. J is TRBJ2-1 and V is TRBV28; TRBD2 agrees at 16 bases. CDR3 sequence reads: CASSLWGTSGRDGEQFF. CDR3 coding DNA: TGTGCCAGCAGTTTATGGGGGACTAGCGGGAGGGACGGTGAGCAGTTCTTC.